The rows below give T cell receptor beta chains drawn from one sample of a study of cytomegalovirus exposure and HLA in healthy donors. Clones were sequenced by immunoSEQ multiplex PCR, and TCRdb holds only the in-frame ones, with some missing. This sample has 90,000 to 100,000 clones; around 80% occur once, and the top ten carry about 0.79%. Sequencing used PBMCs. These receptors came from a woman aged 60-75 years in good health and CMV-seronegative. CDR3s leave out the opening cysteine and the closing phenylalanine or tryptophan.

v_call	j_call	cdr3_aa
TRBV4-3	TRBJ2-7	ASSQDWGSRGGEQY
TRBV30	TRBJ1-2	AWAGTGASYGYT
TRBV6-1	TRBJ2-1	ASSVLRLAEDNEQF
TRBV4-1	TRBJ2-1	ASSQDRLAGGNEQF
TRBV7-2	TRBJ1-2	ASSPSRGVWSGYT
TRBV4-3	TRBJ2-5	ASSQVASGTQETQY
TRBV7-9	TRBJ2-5	ASSTAQLAGGRRDETQY
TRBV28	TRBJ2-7	ASSLPRAAEQY
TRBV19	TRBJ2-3	ASSGRLVLDTQY
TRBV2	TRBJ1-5	ASSEYGGYEQPQH
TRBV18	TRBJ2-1	ASSPQRGPTNEQF
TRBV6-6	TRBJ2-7	ASSFNSGYEQY
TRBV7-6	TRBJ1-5	ASSLGQSHQPQH
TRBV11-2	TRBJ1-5	ASSLNRGKNQPQH
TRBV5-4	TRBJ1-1	ASSLGPGTGPEAF
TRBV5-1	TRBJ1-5	ASSLGTGRNQPQH
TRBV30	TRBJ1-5	AWATGGFQPQH
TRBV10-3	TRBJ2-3	AISESVSGSGDTQY
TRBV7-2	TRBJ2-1	ASSSRTDNEQF
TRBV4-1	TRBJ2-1	ASSQTSIEQF
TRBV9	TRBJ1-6	ASSVGTGSSPLH
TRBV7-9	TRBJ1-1	SSSLGGTGLDTEAF
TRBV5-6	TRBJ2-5	ASSGERASGGETQY
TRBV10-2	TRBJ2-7	ASSTGLAGGASYEQY
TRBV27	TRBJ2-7	ASSLSLAGGSYEQY
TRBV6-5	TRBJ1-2	ASTRGPTYYGYT
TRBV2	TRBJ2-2	ASSDPTGANTGELF
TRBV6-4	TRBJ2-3	ASSSGGDTQY
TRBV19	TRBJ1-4	ATKQGPTNEKLF
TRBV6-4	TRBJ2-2	ASSLVPGRAGELF
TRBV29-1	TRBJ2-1	SVPLAGSYNEQF
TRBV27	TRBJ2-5	ASSSSMGLQETQY
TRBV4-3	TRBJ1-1	ASSQDMAGGGTEAF
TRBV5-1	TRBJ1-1	ASSLRDRVEAF
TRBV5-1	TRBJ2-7	ASSWGQGDEQY
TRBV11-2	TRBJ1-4	ASSLGGGNEKLF
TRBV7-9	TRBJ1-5	ASSHPSSGRNQPQH
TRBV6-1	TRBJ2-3	ASSAGLAGTDTQY
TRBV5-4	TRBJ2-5	ASSFDRAETQY
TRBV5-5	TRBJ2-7	ASSLQGTYEQY
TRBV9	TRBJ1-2	ASSVARTGGSYGYT
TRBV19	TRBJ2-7	ASSPTDRPSSYEQY
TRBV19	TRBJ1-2	ASSPGTFNYGYT
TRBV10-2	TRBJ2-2	ASSPGQGAAGELF
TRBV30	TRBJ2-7	AWGTEYEQY
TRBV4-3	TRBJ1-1	ASSTIYPGEGTEAF
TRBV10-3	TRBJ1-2	AISDGGARGYT
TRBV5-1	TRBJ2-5	ASSFQGAEETQY
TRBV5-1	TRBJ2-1	ASSLGHSSYNEQF
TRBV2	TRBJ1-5	ASSVLLVVAQH
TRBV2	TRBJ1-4	ASSRQGGEKLF
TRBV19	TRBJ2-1	ASSIRVAGLTYNEQF